Below are 18 T cell receptor beta chains sequenced from a single sample in a study of T cell responses to AZD1222 COVID-19 vaccine. Assay: immunoSEQ multiplex PCR; the TCRdb copy retains only in-frame clones and omits some. This repertoire shows roughly 51,000 clones, approximately 86% found once; its top ten account for 6.5% to 8.5%. This material consisted of peripheral blood, taken 28 days after the second AZD1222 dose. The receptors originated from an adult who received the AZD1222 COVID-19 vaccine.

The gene calls are TRBV27 and TRBJ1-1; tentative D call: TRBD1 (5 bases). The CDR3 is 15 residues long. Germline values: CDR1 MNHEY, CDR2 SMNVEV (reference sequence). Trimming stripped 6 bases from V and 6 bases from J, with 20 bases between. DNA of the CDR3: TGTGCCAGCAGGGACATCCGGGTCCTGGGCCCTGAAGCTTTCTTT. Translating it yields CASRDIRVLGPEAFF.

The J gene is TRBJ1-5, the V gene TRBV19, with TRBD1 identical over 7 bases. The germline CDR1 and CDR2 sequences are LNHDA and SQIVND (reference sequence). This CDR3 region has 16 residues. V dropped 4 bases and J dropped 5; count of bases not matched to a gene: 11. DNA of the CDR3: TGTGCCAGTAGTAAGGGGGACAGCCAACCTTATCAGCCCCAGCATTTT. Translation gives CASSKGDSQPYQPQHF.

This sequence joins TRBV15 and TRBJ2-1; D could derive from TRBD1 or TRBD2 (6 bases each). V gave up 3 bases and J gave up 10 bases, with 13 bases separating them. This CDR3 contains 13 residues. The germline V gene has CDR1 LNHNV and CDR2 YYDKDF (reference sequence). Here the CDR3 DNA reads TGTGCCACCAGCAGGGCCGGGGGCGGGGAGCAGTTCTTC. Its translation: CATSRAGGGEQFF.

The rearrangement uses TRBV5-4 and TRBJ2-2; D remains ambiguous. V gave up 1 base and J gave up 2 bases, with 9 bases separating them. The germline V gene encodes CDR1 SGHNT and CDR2 YYREEE (reference sequence). This CDR3 spans 15 amino acids. The CDR3 region has the DNA TGTGCCAGCAGCTTGAACTGGGGAAACACCGGGGAGCTGTTTTTT. It specifies CASSLNWGNTGELFF.

The chain joins TRBV11-1 to TRBJ2-5; D remains ambiguous. The germline CDR1 and CDR2 sequences are SGHAT and FQDESV (reference sequence). The CDR3 covers 14 residues. V was cut by 4 bases and J by 5 bases, with 14 bases left in between. As DNA, the CDR3 is TGTGCCAGCAGCTCCGACAACCCCAGGGAGACCCAGTACTTC. Its protein product is CASSSDNPRETQYF.

The chain uses TRBV7-3 and TRBJ2-2; a weak D match, TRBD2 (5 bases). Germline-derived CDR1 and CDR2 are SGHTA and FQGTGA. The ends were cut back, 7 bases at V and 1 base at J, with 10 bases in the middle. This CDR3 has 14 residues. The CDR3 nucleotides read TGTGCCAGCAACCGGGGAGTGAACACCGGGGAGCTGTTTTTT. Amino acid sequence: CASNRGVNTGELFF.

V usage is TRBV18 and J usage is TRBJ2-5; D is unresolved. The V end lost 2 bases, the J end lost 2 bases, and 6 bases lay between the germline ends. The CDR3 totals 13 residues. Looked up from germline, CDR1 is KGHSH and CDR2 is LQKENI. CDR3 amino acids: CASSPGPQETQYF. The CDR3 DNA sequence: TGTGCCAGCTCACCAGGACCACAAGAGACCCAGTACTTC.

The chain joins TRBV3-1 (or the pseudogene TRBV3-2) to TRBJ2-1; D not resolved. The CDR3 has 20 residues. Germline V CDR1 and CDR2: LGHDT, YNNKEL (reference sequence). Trimming removed 0 bases from V and 5 bases from J, with 26 bases in between. CDR3 coding DNA: TGTGCCAGCAGCCAAGATCAGGTCAGCTCTAACCTCGAAATTCACAATGAGCAGTTCTTC. It is translated as CASSQDQVSSNLEIHNEQFF.

The chain combines TRBV5-1 with TRBJ1-2; 8 positions agree with TRBD1. Germline CDR1 reads SGHRS; CDR2 reads YFSETQ. V gave up 4 bases and J gave up 4 bases; unmatched junction bases: 6. The CDR3 extends over 14 amino acids. In DNA, the CDR3 is TGCGCCAGCAGCCCGACTGGACAGGGCTATGGCTACACCTTC. Translating it yields CASSPTGQGYGYTF.

The CDR3 protein is CASSIGDDRVTEAFF. In DNA, the CDR3 is TGTGCCAGTAGTATAGGAGATGACAGGGTCACTGAAGCTTTCTTT. V is TRBV19 and J is TRBJ1-1, with 7 bases that match TRBD1. The CDR3 is made up of 15 amino acids. Trimming took 1 base from V and 4 from J; bases not matched to a gene: 6. Germline V gene data show CDR1 as LNHDA and CDR2 as SQIVND (reference sequence).

This sequence joins TRBV7-3 and TRBJ2-2, with D possibly matching TRBD2 (6 bases). The V gene's germline CDR1 is SGHTA and CDR2 FQGTGA. This CDR3 contains 17 residues. V lost 6 bases and J lost 6, with 23 bases in between. The CDR3 coding sequence is TGTGCCAGCAGGCAAGCCCGGGGGTCAGGATTCGCCGGGGAGCTGTTTTTT. Protein product: CASRQARGSGFAGELFF.

The chain combines TRBV19 with TRBJ1-1; 7 nucleotides line up with TRBD1. With V trimmed by 3 bases and J by 3 bases, 4 bases remained unmatched. CDR3 size: 14 residues. CDR1 is LNHDA, CDR2 SQIVND, per germline (reference sequence). The DNA for the CDR3 is TGTGCCAGTAGTATCCGTACAGGGGACACTGAAGCTTTCTTT. Protein: CASSIRTGDTEAFF.

This clone was seen a few times. CDR3 protein: CASSSPGGGYEQYF. In nucleotides, the CDR3 is TGTGCCAGCAGCTCCCCCGGGGGTGGGTACGAGCAGTACTTC. The V gene is TRBV7-2, the J gene TRBJ2-7; TRBD2 is a possible D gene (6 bases). The CDR3 is 14 amino acids. Looked up from germline, CDR1 is SGHTA and CDR2 is FQGNSA. The germline V and J ends were trimmed by 4 bases and 4 bases, with 14 bases remaining between them.

This clone was seen only once. The chain recombines TRBV6-5 with TRBJ2-7, with 9 bases aligning to TRBD2. The CDR3 spans 15 residues. Trimming at V came to 7 bases and at J to 0 bases, leaving 7 bases not matched to a gene. Looked up from germline, CDR1 is MNHEY and CDR2 is SVGAGI. The CDR3 loop reads CASTPSGTLSYEQYF. In DNA, the CDR3 is TGTGCCAGCACCCCTAGCGGGACGCTCTCCTACGAGCAGTACTTC.

The chain employs TRBV12-3 or TRBV12-4 and TRBJ1-1; tentative D call: TRBD1 (6 bases). CDR3 length equals 13 residues. Trimming shortened V by 7 bases and J by 5 bases, and 14 bases separated the two germline ends. The CDR3 spells CASIKGRGTEAFF. CDR3 bases: TGTGCCAGCATCAAAGGGAGGGGGACTGAAGCTTTCTTT.

V and J are TRBV7-9 and TRBJ2-7; the D gene is possibly TRBD1 (6 bases). V lost 4 bases and J lost 7, with 17 bases in between. The CDR3 is 14 amino acids. Germline V gene lookup returns CDR1 SEHNR and CDR2 FQNEAQ (reference sequence). The DNA of the CDR3 is TGTGCCAGCAGCTCCCGGACAGATTTACCGGAGCAGTACTTC. Translating it yields CASSSRTDLPEQYF.

The V call is TRBV5-4, the J call TRBJ2-1, with D perhaps matching TRBD1 or TRBD2 (6 bases each). The CDR3 runs to 15 residues. Looked up from germline, CDR1 is SGHNT and CDR2 is YYREEE (reference sequence). The V and J ends lost 0 bases and 10 bases respectively, with 17 bases between them. The CDR3 DNA follows: TGTGCCAGCAGCTTGGGAGAGGGGGGCTTCGGGGAGCAGTTCTTC. Translated: CASSLGEGGFGEQFF.

The V call is TRBV7-8, the J call TRBJ1-3; TRBD1 matches at 8 bases. The CDR3 contains 13 residues. Germline CDR1 is SGHVS and CDR2 is FQNEAQ. The junction had 0 bases not matched to a gene; V was cut back by 4 bases and J by 4 bases. The CDR3 spells CASSWDRGNTIYF. The DNA for the CDR3 is TGTGCCAGCAGCTGGGACAGGGGAAACACCATATATTTT.